This TCR beta chain was captured in a study of T cells after posttransplantation cyclophosphamide. Study conclusions and caveats: Blood and skin or GI T cell repertoires showed limited TRB overlap. Donor-recipient repertoire similarity was low at 1-2 months, rising over year one. After PTCy, TRB diversity resembled that of CNI/methotrexate controls.

There are 14 residues in the CDR3. Per the germline V gene, CDR1 is SNHLY and CDR2 is FYNNEI. V was cut by 10 bases and J by 3 bases, with 18 bases left in between. To note about this clone: What it binds is unknown.

A marrow graft followed busulfan-fludarabine conditioning, with cyclophosphamide on days +3 and +4. Produced via immunoSEQ multiplex PCR; TCRdb's table is partial and in-frame only. The sample presents just over 5,500 clones, none singletons. The TCR sequence derives from a male patient aged 60-69 years who received an allogeneic stem cell transplant from a related donor, was CMV-positive, and had no GVHD. Some of the T cells may derive from the graft donor. Specimen: PBMCs, collected after allogeneic stem cell transplant with posttransplant cyclophosphamide. This sequence joins TRBV2 and TRBJ1-2, with a weak D call TRBD1 (5 bases). The CDR3 sequence: CATYGGVAHYGYTF. In DNA form, the CDR3 reads TGTGCCACCTATGGAGGGGTTGCCCACTATGGCTACACCTTC. Full variable domain (missing parts from reference TRBV2 and TRBJ1-2): EPEVTQTPSHQVTQMGQEVILRCVPISNHLYFYWYRQILGQKVEFLVSFYNNEISEKSEIFDDQFSVERPDGSNFTLKIRSTKLEDSAMYFCATYGGVAHYGYTFGSGTRLTVV.